Each of the 19 T cell receptor beta chains below was sequenced from the same sample in a study of post-analysis software for immune sequencing data. Study observations and caveats: TRBV5-6, TRBV5-1 and TRBV20-1 were among five TRBV segments more frequent in patients than controls.

Unique-molecular-identifier-tagged TCR beta cDNA libraries were used. One entry per CDR3 protein, called by TCRdb with MiXCR from the PCR reads. In the table there are approximately 440,000 distinct CDR3 sequences, 45% of which are singletons. Which antigens these TCRs recognize remains unknown. Source material: blood. These TCRs come from a girl between 5 and 17 years old with multiple sclerosis.

The rearrangement uses TRBV9 and TRBJ1-2; D possibly corresponds to TRBD1 (5 bases). This CDR3 has 15 amino acids. Trimming removed 3 bases at V and 4 bases at J, with 16 bases between. CDR1 and CDR2 (germline): SGDLS, YYNGEE. The CDR3 nucleotides read TGTGCCAGCAGCGGATCCGGAAGTGGGGCCTATGGCTACACCTTC. This gives the protein CASSGSGSGAYGYTF. Full variable domain (missing parts from reference TRBV9 and TRBJ1-2): DSGVTQTPKHLITATGQRVTLRCSPRSGDLSVYWYQQSLDQGLQFLIQYYNGEERAKGNILERFSAQQFPDLHSELNLSSLELGDSALYFCASSGSGSGAYGYTFGSGTRLTVV.

This chain uses TRBV3-1 with TRBJ2-7; D remains unclear. The end of the DNA is better explained by TRBJ2-5, so the J call may be wrong. Per germline, CDR1 LGHDT and CDR2 YNNKEL (reference sequence). The CDR3 is 14 residues long. The CDR3 sequence: CASSQGVAAETQYF. The DNA for the CDR3 is TGTGCCAGCAGCCAAGGGGTAGCCGCAGAGACCCAGTACTTC.

The V and J genes are TRBV29-1 and TRBJ1-5, with TRBD1 as a possible D gene (6 bases). Germline V CDR1 and CDR2: SQVTM, ANQGSEA. Trimming cost V 6 bases and J 3 bases, with 15 bases left between them. The CDR3 covers 14 residues. CDR3 residues: CSVTQGLLNQPQHF. The DNA for the CDR3 is TGCAGCGTGACGCAGGGGTTACTCAATCAGCCCCAGCATTTT.

This clonotype came up a few times. In DNA form, the CDR3 reads TGCAGTGCTTATACGGGACGGACTAGCACAGATACGCAGTATTTT. Translating it yields CSAYTGRTSTDTQYF. The chain combines TRBV20-1 with TRBJ2-3, with D tentatively TRBD1 or TRBD2 (5 bases each). The germline V gene encodes CDR1 DFQATT and CDR2 SNEGSKA (reference sequence). CDR3 length equals 15 residues. V was pared by 5 bases and J by 0 bases, with 15 bases between.

V gene TRBV29-1 combines with J gene TRBJ1-1, with 8 bases lining up with TRBD1. Germline V gene data show CDR1 as SQVTM and CDR2 as ANQGSEA. The ends lost 7 bases at V and 2 bases at J; junction bases unmatched: 6. This CDR3 comprises 13 residues. CDR3 loop: CSAVTGVNTEAFF. CDR3 bases: TGCAGCGCCGTGACAGGGGTTAACACTGAAGCTTTCTTT.

Here the CDR3 reads CASSVRTGEETQYF. CDR3 in DNA: TGTGCCAGCAGCGTGCGGACAGGCGAGGAGACCCAGTACTTC. The J gene is TRBJ2-7, the V gene TRBV9; 7 bases line up with TRBD1. The closer fit of TRBJ2-5 to the DNA end suggests the J call may be wrong. The CDR3 length is 14 residues. Per germline, CDR1 SGDLS and CDR2 YYNGEE.

The CDR3 DNA is TGCAGCGTTGATGGGGGCAGCTATGGCTACACCTTC. This translates into CSVDGGSYGYTF. The chain has TRBV29-1 and TRBJ1-2; a possible D gene is TRBD1 (6 bases). V was trimmed by 3 bases and J by 4 bases, leaving 9 bases between them. The CDR3 consists of 12 residues. Germline V gene lookup returns CDR1 SQVTM and CDR2 ANQGSEA.

This clonotype appeared a few times. This CDR3 is CATSRDVEGSETQYF. As DNA, the CDR3 is TGTGCCACCAGCAGAGATGTGGAAGGGTCTGAGACCCAGTACTTC. V is TRBV15 and J is TRBJ2-5; D unclear. The ends were cut back, 0 bases at V and 5 bases at J, with 13 bases in the middle. Germline CDR1 is LNHNV and CDR2 is YYDKDF (reference sequence). This CDR3 is built from 15 residues.

The chain is built from TRBV10-3 and TRBJ2-7; D is perhaps TRBD2 (5 bases). The CDR3 runs to 14 residues. The V gene's germline CDR1 is ENHRY and CDR2 SYGVKD. V was pared by 2 bases and J by 2 bases, with 10 bases between. The CDR3: CAISEGLSPYEQYF. DNA of the CDR3: TGTGCCATCAGTGAGGGACTCTCTCCCTACGAGCAGTACTTC.

Comment on this clonotype: The junction and the germline gene differ at one end; a read error may be behind it. This sequence joins TRBV7-7 and TRBJ2-7; TRBD1 agrees at 7 bases. The length of the CDR3 is 15 residues. From germline, CDR1 is SSHAT and CDR2 FNYEAQ (reference sequence). CDR3 coding DNA: TGTGCTAGCAGCTTCAGACAGGGTGACACCTGCGAGCAGTACTTC. Amino acids: CASSFRQGDTCEQYF.

The table lists this clonotype with a few counts. The rearrangement uses TRBV28 and TRBJ2-1; tentatively, D is TRBD1 (6 bases). V was pared by 3 bases and J by 5 bases, with 11 bases between. Germline values: CDR1 MDHEN, CDR2 SYDVKM. The CDR3 contains 14 residues. Written as DNA, the CDR3 is TGTGCCAGCAGTTTGGCAGGGGACAACAATGAGCAGTTCTTC. Its translation: CASSLAGDNNEQFF.

The rearrangement links TRBV20-1 to TRBJ2-1, with TRBD1 matching 9 bases. Germline trimming cut 4 bases from V and 3 bases from J; bases unmatched to any gene: 7. CDR3 length: 15 residues. Germline V gene sequence: CDR1 DFQATT, CDR2 SNEGSKA (reference sequence). This chain's CDR3 is CSAIITGGSYNEQFF. DNA for the CDR3: TGCAGTGCTATTATTACAGGGGGCAGCTACAATGAGCAGTTCTTC.

The rearrangement joins TRBV7-3 to TRBJ2-1; TRBD1 aligns across 10 bases. There are 12 residues in the CDR3. Germline V CDR1 and CDR2: SGHTA, FQGTGA. J was trimmed by 5 bases and V by 8 bases; bases with no gene match: 0. The CDR3 bases are TGTGCCAGCGGGACAGGGGACAATGAGCAGTTCTTC. It yields the protein CASGTGDNEQFF.

This clonotype was found a few times. The genes are TRBV29-1 and TRBJ2-5; TRBD1 might be the D (5 bases). Germline V CDR1 and CDR2: SQVTM, ANQGSEA. V lost 4 bases, J lost 4 bases, and 7 bases lay in between. The CDR3 covers 11 residues. The CDR3: CSVGDRETQYF. CDR3 in DNA: TGCAGCGTTGGAGACAGAGAGACCCAGTACTTC.

On this clonotype: Compared with germline, one end of the junction differs, possibly owing to a read error. J is TRBJ2-3 and V is TRBV2; D remains unclear. Per germline, CDR1 SNHLY and CDR2 FYNNEI. This CDR3 contains 14 residues. The CDR3: CASSEVVRADAQYF. The CDR3 DNA reads as TGTGCCAGCAGTGAGGTGGTTCGCGCAGATGCGCAGTATTTT.

The CDR3 protein is CASSLGKAGTGYTGELFF. Here the CDR3 DNA reads TGTGCCAGCAGCTTAGGGAAGGCCGGGACAGGGTACACCGGGGAGCTGTTTTTT. This rearrangement joins TRBV11-2 to TRBJ2-2, with 9 bases identical to TRBD1. The CDR3 is 18 amino acids. Looked up from germline, CDR1 is SGHAT and CDR2 is FQNNGV. V shed 1 base and J 3 bases; nucleotides not matched to a gene: 9.

This clonotype was recorded at least ten times. V gene TRBV29-1 combines with J gene TRBJ2-1; D perhaps matches TRBD2 (6 bases). Germline CDR1 SQVTM, CDR2 ANQGSEA. This CDR3 has 12 residues. Trimming cost V 7 bases and J 8 bases, with 15 bases left between them. The CDR3 protein is CSAGLLGDEQFF. The CDR3 nucleotides read TGCAGCGCCGGACTACTAGGGGATGAGCAGTTCTTC.

The table lists this clonotype with a few counts. The J gene is TRBJ2-7, the V gene TRBV4-3; D remains ambiguous. Trimming took off 0 bases at V and 5 bases at J, with 8 bases between the two ends. This CDR3 contains 13 residues. The germline V gene has CDR1 LGHNA and CDR2 YSLEER. The DNA for the CDR3 is TGCGCCAGCAGCCAAGATAATCCCCACGAGCAGTACTTC. Protein product: CASSQDNPHEQYF.

This clonotype has a handful of counts. This chain joins TRBV6-5 and TRBJ2-6; no reliable D call. This CDR3 spans 16 amino acids. V lost 0 bases and J lost 0, with 6 bases in between. Germline V gene lookup returns CDR1 MNHEY and CDR2 SVGAGI. The CDR3 region has the DNA TGTGCCAGCAGTTACTCCCAGGCCTCTGGGGCCAACGTCCTGACTTTC. Residues: CASSYSQASGANVLTF.